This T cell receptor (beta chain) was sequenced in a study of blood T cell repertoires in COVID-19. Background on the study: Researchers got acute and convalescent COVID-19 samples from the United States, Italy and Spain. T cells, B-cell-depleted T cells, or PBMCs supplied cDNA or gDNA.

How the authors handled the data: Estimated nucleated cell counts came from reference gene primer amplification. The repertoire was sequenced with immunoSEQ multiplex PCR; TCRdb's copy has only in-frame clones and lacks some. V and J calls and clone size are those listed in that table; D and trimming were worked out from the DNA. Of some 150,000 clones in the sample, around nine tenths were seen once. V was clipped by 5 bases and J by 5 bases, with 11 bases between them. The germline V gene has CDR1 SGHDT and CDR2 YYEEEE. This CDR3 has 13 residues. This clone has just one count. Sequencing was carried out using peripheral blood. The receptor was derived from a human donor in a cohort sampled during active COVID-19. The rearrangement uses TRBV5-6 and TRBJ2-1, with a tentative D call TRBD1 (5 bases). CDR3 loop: CASRQVANNEQFF. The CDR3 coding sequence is TGTGCCAGCAGACAGGTGGCTAACAATGAGCAGTTCTTC.